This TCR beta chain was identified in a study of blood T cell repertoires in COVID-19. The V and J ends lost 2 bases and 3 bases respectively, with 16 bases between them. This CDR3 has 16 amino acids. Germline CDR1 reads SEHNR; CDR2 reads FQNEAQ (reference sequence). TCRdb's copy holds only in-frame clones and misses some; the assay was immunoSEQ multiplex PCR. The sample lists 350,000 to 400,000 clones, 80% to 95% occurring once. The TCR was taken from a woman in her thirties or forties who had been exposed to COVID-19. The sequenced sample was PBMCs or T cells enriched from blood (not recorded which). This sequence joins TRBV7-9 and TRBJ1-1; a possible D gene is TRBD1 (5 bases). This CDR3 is CASSLSPGVADTEAFF. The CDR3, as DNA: TGTGCCAGCAGCTTATCACCGGGGGTTGCGGACACTGAAGCTTTCTTT.